Sequencing of this TCR beta chain was carried out in a study of T cells in Graves' hyperthyroidism and ophthalmopathy. Regarding the study as a whole: Most thyroid clonotypes that were expanded above 0.001 also turned up in blood. Progression to ophthalmopathy was predicted a median of roughly 6.5 months early.

About this clonotype itself: What it recognizes is unknown.

The study excluded patients with uncontrolled infection, other autoimmune disease, pregnancy or lactation. V was cut by 0 bases and J by 8 bases, with 14 bases left in between. CDR3 length equals 14 residues. CDR1 and CDR2 (germline): SGHDT, YYEEEE. RNA transcripts gave rise to amplified TCR beta CDR3 regions. First-round RT-PCR with HTBI primers amplified the TCR CDR3 region. TCRdb reanalysed the multiplex PCR reads using MiXCR and keeps one entry per CDR3 protein. The data contain approximately 510,000 distinct CDR3 sequences, over 45% of them seen just once; the ten biggest clones take up 35% to 50%.

The clonotype comes from an adult woman with Graves' disease, either hyperthyroidism or ophthalmopathy (not recorded which). The sequenced sample consisted of peripheral blood or thyroid tissue (not recorded which). The rearrangement joins TRBV5-6 to TRBJ1-2; D gene uncertain. CDR3 in amino acids: CASSLASSFGGYTF. The CDR3 region has the DNA TGTGCCAGCAGCTTGGCCAGCAGTTTTGGGGGCTACACCTTC.